This T cell receptor beta chain was sequenced in a study of blood T cell repertoires in COVID-19. The V gene end was trimmed by 7 bases and the J gene end by 7 bases; junction bases not matched to a gene: 13. The CDR3 contains 16 residues. CDR1 is MNHEY and CDR2 is SMNVEV in the germline V gene (reference sequence). Methods used by the authors: Researchers report that nucleated cell counts were estimated from reference gene primer amplification. Repertoires were generated with immunoSEQ multiplex PCR, while TCRdb's copy carries only in-frame clones and drops some. That table furnishes V, J and clone size, whereas the DNA furnished D and trimming. The profile shows 75,000 to 90,000 clones, 80% to 95% of them singletons. This clone appeared once.

What was sequenced was peripheral blood. J is TRBJ2-2 and V is TRBV27; 9 nucleotides match TRBD2. This receptor was obtained from a man aged 18-30 years with COVID-19, enrolled during active disease. The CDR3 sequence: CASTTLSGRRVGELFF. DNA for the CDR3: TGTGCCAGCACCACCCTGAGCGGGAGGAGGGTCGGGGAGCTGTTTTTT.